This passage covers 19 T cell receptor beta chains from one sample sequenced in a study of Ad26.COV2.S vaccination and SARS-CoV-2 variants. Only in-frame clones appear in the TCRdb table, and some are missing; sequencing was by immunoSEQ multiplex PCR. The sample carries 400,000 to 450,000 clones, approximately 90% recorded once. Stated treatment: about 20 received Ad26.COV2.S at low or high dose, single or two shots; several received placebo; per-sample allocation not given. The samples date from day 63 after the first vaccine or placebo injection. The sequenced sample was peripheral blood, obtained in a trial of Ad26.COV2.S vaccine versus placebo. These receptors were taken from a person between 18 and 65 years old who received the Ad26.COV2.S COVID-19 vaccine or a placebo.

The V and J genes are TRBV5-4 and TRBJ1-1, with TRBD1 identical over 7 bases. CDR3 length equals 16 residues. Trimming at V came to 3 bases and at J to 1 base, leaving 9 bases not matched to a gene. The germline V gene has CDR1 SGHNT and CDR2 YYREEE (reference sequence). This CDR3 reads CASSSETDRQNTEAFF. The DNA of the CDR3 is TGTGCCAGCAGCTCGGAAACGGACAGGCAGAACACTGAAGCTTTCTTT.

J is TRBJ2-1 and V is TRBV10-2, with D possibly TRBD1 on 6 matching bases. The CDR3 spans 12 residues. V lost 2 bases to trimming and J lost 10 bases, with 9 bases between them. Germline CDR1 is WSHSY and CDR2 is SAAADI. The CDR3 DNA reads TGCGCCAGCAGTGAGCAGGGGCAGGAGCAGTTCTTC. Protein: CASSEQGQEQFF.

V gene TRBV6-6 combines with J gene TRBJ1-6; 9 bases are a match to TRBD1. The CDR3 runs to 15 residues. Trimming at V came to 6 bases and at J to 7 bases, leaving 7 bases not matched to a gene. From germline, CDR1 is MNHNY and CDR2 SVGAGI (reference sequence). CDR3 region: CASSGTGLYNSPLHF. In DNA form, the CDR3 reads TGTGCCAGCAGCGGGACAGGGTTGTACAATTCACCCCTCCACTTT.

CDR3 protein: CASSLADLAGRNEQFF. The CDR3 nucleotides are TGCGCCAGCAGCTTGGCCGACCTAGCGGGACGGAATGAGCAGTTCTTC. The chain uses TRBV5-1 and TRBJ2-1; TRBD2 agrees at 9 bases. The CDR3 length is 16 residues. The V gene end was trimmed by 0 bases and the J gene end by 7 bases; junction bases not matched to a gene: 8. CDR1 is SGHRS, CDR2 YFSETQ, per germline.

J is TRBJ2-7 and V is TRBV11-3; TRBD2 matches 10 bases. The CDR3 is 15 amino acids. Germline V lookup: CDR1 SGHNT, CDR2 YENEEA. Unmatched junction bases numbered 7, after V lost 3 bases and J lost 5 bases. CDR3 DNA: TGTGCCAGCAGCTTTACTCTAGCGGGAGAAAACGAGCAGTACTTC. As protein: CASSFTLAGENEQYF.

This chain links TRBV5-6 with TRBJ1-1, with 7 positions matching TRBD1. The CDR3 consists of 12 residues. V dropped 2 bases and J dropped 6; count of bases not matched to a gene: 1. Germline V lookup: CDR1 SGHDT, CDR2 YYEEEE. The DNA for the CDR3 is TGTGCCAGCAGCTTCGGGACAGCTGAAGCTTTCTTT. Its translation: CASSFGTAEAFF.

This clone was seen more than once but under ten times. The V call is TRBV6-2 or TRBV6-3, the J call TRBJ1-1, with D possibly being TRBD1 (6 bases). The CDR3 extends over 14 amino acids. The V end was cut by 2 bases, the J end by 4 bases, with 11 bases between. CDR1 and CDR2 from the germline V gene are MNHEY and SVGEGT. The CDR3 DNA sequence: TGTGCCAGCAGTTACAGTGGGGGGGCCACTGAAGCTTTCTTT. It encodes CASSYSGGATEAFF.

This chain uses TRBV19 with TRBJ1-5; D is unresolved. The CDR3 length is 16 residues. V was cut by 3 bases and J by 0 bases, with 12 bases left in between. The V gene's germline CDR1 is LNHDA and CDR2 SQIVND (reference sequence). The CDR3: CASSIAGPYSNQPQHF. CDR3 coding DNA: TGTGCCAGTAGTATCGCAGGTCCCTATAGCAATCAGCCCCAGCATTTT.

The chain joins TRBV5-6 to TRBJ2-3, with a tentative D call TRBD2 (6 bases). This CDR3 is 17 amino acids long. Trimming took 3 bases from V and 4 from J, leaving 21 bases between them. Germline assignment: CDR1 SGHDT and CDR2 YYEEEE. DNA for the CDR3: TGTGCCAGCAGCTCCGGCCCGGACTACCCTAGCGCAGATACGCAGTATTTT. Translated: CASSSGPDYPSADTQYF.

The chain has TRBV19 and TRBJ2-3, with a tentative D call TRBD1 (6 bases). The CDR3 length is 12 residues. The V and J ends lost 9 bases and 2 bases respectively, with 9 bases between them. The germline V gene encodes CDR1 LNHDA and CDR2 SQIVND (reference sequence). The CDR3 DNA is TGTGCCAGCCGGGACACCACAGATACGCAGTATTTT. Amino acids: CASRDTTDTQYF.

The CDR3 nucleotides are TGCAGTGCTAGTACCGCAGCCAGCTCCTACGAGCAGTACTTC. It translates to CSASTAASSYEQYF. This sequence joins TRBV20-1 and TRBJ2-7; D gene ambiguous. This CDR3 region has 14 residues. V was trimmed by 3 bases and J by 0 bases, leaving 12 bases between them. Germline-derived CDR1 and CDR2 are DFQATT and SNEGSKA (reference sequence).

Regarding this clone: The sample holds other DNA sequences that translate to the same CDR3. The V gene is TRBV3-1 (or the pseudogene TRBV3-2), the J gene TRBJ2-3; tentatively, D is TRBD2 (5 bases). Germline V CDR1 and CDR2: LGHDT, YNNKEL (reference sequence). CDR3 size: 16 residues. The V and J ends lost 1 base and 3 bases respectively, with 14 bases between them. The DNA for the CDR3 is TGTGCCAGCAGCCAAGTGGGTGGGAGAGGAACAGATACGCAGTATTTT. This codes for CASSQVGGRGTDTQYF.

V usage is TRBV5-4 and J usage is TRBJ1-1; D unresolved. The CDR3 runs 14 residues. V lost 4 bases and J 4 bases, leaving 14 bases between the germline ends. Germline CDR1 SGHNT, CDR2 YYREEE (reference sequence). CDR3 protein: CASSLVTASTEAFF. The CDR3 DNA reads TGTGCCAGCAGCCTGGTTACTGCGAGCACTGAAGCTTTCTTT.

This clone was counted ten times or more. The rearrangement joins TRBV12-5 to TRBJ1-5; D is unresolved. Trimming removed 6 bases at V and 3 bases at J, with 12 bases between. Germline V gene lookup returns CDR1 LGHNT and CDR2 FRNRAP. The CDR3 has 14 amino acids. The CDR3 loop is CASGSGLYNQPQHF. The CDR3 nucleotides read TGTGCTAGTGGCTCAGGACTCTACAATCAGCCCCAGCATTTT.

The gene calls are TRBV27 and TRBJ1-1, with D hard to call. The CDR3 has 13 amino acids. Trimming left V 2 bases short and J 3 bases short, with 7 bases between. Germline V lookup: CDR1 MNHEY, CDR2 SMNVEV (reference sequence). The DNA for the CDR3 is TGTGCCAGCAGTTTAATTCGAGACACTGAAGCTTTCTTT. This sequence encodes CASSLIRDTEAFF.

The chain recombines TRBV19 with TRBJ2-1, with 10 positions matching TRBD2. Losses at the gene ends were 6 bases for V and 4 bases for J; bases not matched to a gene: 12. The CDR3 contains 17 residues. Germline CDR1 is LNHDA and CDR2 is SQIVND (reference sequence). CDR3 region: CASSPALAGDKYNEQFF. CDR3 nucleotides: TGTGCCAGTAGCCCTGCCCTAGCGGGAGATAAGTACAATGAGCAGTTCTTC.

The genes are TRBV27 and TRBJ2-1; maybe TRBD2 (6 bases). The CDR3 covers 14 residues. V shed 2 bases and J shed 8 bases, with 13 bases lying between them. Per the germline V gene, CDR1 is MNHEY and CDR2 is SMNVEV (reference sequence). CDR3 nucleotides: TGTGCCAGCAGTTTAATAGCCAGGGACTATGAGCAGTTCTTC. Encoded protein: CASSLIARDYEQFF.

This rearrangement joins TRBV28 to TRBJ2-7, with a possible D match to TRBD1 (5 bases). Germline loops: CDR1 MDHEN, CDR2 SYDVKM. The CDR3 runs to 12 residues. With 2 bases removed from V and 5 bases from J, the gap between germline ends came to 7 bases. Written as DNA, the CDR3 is TGTGCCAGCAGTTTAGCCAGGGACGAGCAGTACTTC. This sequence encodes CASSLARDEQYF.

The CDR3 DNA follows: TGTGCCACCAGTGATCCACTAGCGGGAGAACGAGGTGAGCAGTTCTTC. This translates into CATSDPLAGERGEQFF. The chain employs TRBV24-1 and TRBJ2-1; 11 nucleotides match TRBD2. Per the germline V gene, CDR1 is KGHDR and CDR2 is SFDVKD. With 3 bases clipped from V and 9 bases from J, the junction kept 9 bases outside the gene matches. The CDR3 spans 16 residues.